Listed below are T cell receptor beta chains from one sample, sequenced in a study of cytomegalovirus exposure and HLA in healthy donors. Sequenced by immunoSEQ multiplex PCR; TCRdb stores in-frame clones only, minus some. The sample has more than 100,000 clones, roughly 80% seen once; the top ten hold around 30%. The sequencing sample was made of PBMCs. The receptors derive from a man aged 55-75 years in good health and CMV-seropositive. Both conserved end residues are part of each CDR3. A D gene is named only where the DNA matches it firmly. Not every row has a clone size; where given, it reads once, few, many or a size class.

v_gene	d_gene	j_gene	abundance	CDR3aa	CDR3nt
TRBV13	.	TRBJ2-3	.	CASSLRVAEITDTQYF	TGTGCCAGCAGCTTAAGGGTAGCGGAGATCACAGATACGCAGTATTTT
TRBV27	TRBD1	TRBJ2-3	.	CASSPGTGSTDTQYF	TGTGCCAGCAGTCCCGGGACAGGGAGCACAGATACGCAGTATTTT
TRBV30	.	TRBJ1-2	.	CAFQPGGGYGYTF	TGTGCCTTCCAGCCGGGGGGGGGCTATGGCTACACCTTC
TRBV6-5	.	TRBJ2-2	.	CASSYRQLGTGELFF	TGTGCCAGCAGTTACAGACAGTTGGGGACCGGGGAGCTGTTTTTT
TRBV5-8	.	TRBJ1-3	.	CASSEPAGSVYTIYF	TGTGCCAGCAGCGAGCCAGCAGGGTCCGTTTACACCATATATTTT
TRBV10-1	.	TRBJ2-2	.	CASSEPGRGTGELFF	TGCGCCAGCAGTGAGCCCGGGAGAGGGACCGGGGAGCTGTTTTTT
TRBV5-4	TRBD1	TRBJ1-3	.	CASSSGDRGGNTIYF	TGTGCCAGCAGCTCCGGCGACAGGGGTGGAAACACCATATATTTT
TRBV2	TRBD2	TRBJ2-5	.	CASRPTSGGQETQYF	TGTGCCAGCAGGCCGACTAGCGGGGGTCAAGAGACCCAGTACTTC
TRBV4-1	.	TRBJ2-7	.	CASSQGPLSYEQYF	TGCGCCAGCAGCCAGGGCCCCCTCTCCTACGAGCAGTACTTC
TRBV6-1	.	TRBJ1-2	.	CASRGTSFGYGYTF	TGTGCCAGCAGGGGGACATCGTTCGGCTATGGCTACACCTTC
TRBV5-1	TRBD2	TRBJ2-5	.	CASSWAVIAGAQGETQYF	TGCGCCAGCAGCTGGGCGGTGATAGCGGGAGCTCAGGGAGAGACCCAGTACTTC
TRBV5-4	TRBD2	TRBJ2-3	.	CASSTFGSGGAGDTQYF	TGTGCCAGCAGCACATTCGGGAGCGGGGGGGCCGGGGATACGCAGTATTTT
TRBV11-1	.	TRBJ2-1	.	CASSSQYEQFF	TGTGCCAGCAGCTCCCAGTATGAGCAGTTCTTC
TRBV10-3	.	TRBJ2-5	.	CAISPGNQETQYF	TGTGCCATCAGCCCCGGTAACCAAGAGACCCAGTACTTC
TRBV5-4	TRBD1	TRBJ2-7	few	CASSWDRGSDEQYF	TGTGCCAGCAGTTGGGACAGGGGTAGCGACGAGCAGTACTTC
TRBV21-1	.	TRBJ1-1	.	CASRRDRNTEAFF	TGTGCCAGCAGAAGGGACAGAAACACTGAAGCTTTCTTT
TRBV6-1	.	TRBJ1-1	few	CASSPRQAGNTEAFF	TGTGCCAGCAGTCCAAGACAGGCCGGGAACACTGAAGCTTTCTTT
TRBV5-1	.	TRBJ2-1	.	CASSLASKNEQFF	TGCGCCAGCAGCTTGGCTAGCAAGAATGAGCAGTTCTTC
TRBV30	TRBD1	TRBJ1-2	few	CAARRTGGVSGYTF	TGTGCAGCCAGAAGGACAGGGGGAGTTTCAGGCTACACCTTC
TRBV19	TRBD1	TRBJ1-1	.	CASSPGTAHNTEAFF	TGTGCCAGTAGTCCAGGGACAGCCCATAACACTGAAGCTTTCTTT
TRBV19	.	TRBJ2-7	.	CASSRDTAGKQYF	TGTGCCAGTTCCCGGGACACCGCTGGGAAGCAGTACTTC
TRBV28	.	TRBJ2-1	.	CASSPGLYSYNEQFF	TGTGCCAGCAGCCCGGGACTTTACTCCTACAATGAGCAGTTCTTC
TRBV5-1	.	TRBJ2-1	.	CASSLTGTLMDEQFF	TGCGCCAGCAGCTTGACAGGTACGCTAATGGATGAGCAGTTCTTC
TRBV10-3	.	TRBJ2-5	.	CAISDTAGAAPRETQYF	TGTGCCATCAGTGATACAGCGGGCGCTGCGCCAAGAGAGACCCAGTACTTC
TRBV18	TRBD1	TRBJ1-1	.	CASSPVTGGSTEAFF	TGCGCCAGCTCACCAGTGACAGGGGGATCCACTGAAGCTTTCTTT
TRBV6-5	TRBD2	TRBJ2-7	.	CASSYYRGSSYEQYF	TGTGCCAGCAGTTACTACCGCGGGAGCTCCTACGAGCAGTACTTC
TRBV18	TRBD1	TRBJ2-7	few	CASSLGQGALYEQYF	TGTGCCAGCTCATTGGGACAGGGGGCGTTGTACGAGCAGTACTTC
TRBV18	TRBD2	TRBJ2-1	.	CASSSREGLSYNEQFF	TGTGCCAGCTCAAGCCGGGAGGGCCTGTCCTACAATGAGCAGTTCTTC
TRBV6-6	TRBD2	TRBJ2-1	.	CASSHLAGDKNEQFF	TGTGCCAGCAGTCATCTAGCGGGAGATAAGAATGAGCAGTTCTTC
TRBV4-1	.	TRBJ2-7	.	CASSQDALLRRSYEQYF	TGCGCCAGCAGCCAAGACGCCTTACTTAGGAGGAGCTACGAGCAGTACTTC
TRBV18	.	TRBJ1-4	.	CASSMSATNEKLFF	TGTGCCAGCTCTATGAGTGCAACTAATGAAAAACTGTTTTTT
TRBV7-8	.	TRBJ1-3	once	CASSPRGDTGNTIYF	TGTGCCAGCAGCCCCCGGGGGGATACGGGAAACACCATATATTTT
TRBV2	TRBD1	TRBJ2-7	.	CASNSGQGYEQYF	TGTGCCAGCAACTCGGGACAGGGCTACGAGCAGTACTTC
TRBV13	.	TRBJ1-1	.	CASRAGKNTEAFF	TGTGCCAGCCGGGCGGGCAAAAACACTGAAGCTTTCTTT
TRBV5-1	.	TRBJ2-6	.	CASSLGGTRGLVLTF	TGCGCCAGCAGCTTGGGTGGGACAAGGGGCCTCGTCCTGACTTTC